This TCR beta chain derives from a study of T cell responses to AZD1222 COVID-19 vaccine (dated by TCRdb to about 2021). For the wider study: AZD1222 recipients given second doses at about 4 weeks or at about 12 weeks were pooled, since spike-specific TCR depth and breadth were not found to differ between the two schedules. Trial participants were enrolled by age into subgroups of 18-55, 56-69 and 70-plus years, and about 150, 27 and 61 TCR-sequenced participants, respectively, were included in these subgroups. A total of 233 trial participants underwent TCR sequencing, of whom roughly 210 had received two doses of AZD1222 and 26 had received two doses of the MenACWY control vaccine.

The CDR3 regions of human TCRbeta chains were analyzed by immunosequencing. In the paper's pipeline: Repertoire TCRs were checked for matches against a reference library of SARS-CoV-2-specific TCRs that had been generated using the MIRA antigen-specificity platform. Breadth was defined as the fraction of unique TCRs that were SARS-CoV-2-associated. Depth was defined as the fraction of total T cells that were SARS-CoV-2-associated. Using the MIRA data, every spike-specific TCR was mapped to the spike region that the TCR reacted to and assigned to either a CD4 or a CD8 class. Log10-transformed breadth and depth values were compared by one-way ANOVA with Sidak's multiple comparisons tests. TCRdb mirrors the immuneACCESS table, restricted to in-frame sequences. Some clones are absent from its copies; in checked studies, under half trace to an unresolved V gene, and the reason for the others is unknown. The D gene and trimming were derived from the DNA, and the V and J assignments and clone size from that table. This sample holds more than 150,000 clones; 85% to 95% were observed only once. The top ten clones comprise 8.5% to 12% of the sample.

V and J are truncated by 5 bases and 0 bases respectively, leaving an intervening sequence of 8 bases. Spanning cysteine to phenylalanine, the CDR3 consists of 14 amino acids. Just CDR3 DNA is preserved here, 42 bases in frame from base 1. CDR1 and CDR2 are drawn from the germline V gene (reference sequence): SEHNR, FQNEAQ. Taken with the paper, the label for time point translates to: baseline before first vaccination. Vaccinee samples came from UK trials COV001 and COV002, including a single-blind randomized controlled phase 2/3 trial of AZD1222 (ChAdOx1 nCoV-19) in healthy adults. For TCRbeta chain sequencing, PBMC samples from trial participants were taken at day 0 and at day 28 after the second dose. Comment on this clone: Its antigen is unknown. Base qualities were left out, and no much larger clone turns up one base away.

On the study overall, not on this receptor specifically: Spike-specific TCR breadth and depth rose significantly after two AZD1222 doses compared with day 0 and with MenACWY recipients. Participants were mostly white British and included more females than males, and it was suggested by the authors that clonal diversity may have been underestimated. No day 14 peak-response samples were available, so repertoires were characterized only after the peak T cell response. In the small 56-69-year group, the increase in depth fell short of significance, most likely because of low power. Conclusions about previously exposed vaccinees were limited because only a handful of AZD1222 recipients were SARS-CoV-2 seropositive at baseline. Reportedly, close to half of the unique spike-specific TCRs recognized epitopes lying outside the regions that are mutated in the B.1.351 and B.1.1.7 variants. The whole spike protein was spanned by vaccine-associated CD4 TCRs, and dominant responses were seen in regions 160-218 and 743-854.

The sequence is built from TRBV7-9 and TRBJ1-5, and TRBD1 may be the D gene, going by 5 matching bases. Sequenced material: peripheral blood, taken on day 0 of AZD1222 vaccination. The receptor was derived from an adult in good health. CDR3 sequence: CASSTGGSNQPQHF. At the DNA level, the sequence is TGTGCCAGCAGCACCGGGGGTAGCAATCAGCCCCAGCATTTT.